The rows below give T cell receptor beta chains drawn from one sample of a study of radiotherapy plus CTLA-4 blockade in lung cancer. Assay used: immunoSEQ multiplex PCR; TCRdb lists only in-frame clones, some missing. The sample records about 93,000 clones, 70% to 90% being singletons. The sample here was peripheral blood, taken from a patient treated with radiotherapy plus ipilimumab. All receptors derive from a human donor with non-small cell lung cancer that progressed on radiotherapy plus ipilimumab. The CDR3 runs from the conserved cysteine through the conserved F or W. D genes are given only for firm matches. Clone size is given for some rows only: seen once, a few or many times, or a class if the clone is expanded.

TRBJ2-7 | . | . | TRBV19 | TGTGCCAGTATACGGGACGCCTATTACGAGCAGTACTTC | CASIRDAYYEQYF
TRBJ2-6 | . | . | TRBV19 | TGTGCCAGTAGTTCCCAGGGATCTGGGGCCAACGTCCTGACTTTC | CASSSQGSGANVLTF
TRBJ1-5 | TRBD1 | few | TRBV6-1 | TGTGCCAGCAGCTGGACAGGGGGCTACGATCAGCCCCAGCATTTT | CASSWTGGYDQPQHF
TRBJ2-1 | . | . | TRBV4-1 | TGCGCCAGCAGCCAAGACGCAGGGGCCGATGAGCAGTTCTTC | CASSQDAGADEQFF
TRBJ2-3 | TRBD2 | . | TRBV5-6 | TGTGCCAGCAGCTCCCCGCTAGAGACTAGCGGGGCATTGGGTTATTTT | CASSSPLETSGALGYF
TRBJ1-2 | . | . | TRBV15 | TGTGCCACCAGCAGAGCTGGGCAGCCTAACTATGGCTACACCTTC | CATSRAGQPNYGYTF
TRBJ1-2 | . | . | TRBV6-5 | TGTGCCAGCAGTTACAGGGGATCCGGCTATGGCTACACCTTC | CASSYRGSGYGYTF
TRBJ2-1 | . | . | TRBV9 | TGTGCCAGCAGTGAGGGAGCCGCAGGGCACAATGAGCAGTTCTTC | CASSEGAAGHNEQFF
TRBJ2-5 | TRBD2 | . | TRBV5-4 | TGTGCCAGCAGCACCGGACTAGCGGGGTACCAAGAGACCCAGTACTTC | CASSTGLAGYQETQYF
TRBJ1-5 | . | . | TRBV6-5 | TGTGCCAGCAGCCGGACTGTTAGCAATCAGCCCCAGCATTTT | CASSRTVSNQPQHF
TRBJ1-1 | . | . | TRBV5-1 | TGCGCCAGCAGCGAACAGGGCCGGTGGACTGAAGCTTTCTTT | CASSEQGRWTEAFF
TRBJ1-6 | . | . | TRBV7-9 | TGTGCCAGCAGAGAGGGGAATTCACCCCTCCACTTT | CASREGNSPLHF
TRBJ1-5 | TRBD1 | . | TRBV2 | TGTGCCAGCAGGGAGACAGGGGCCCACAATCAGCCCCAGCATTTT | CASRETGAHNQPQHF
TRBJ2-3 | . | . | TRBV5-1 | TGCGCCAGCAGCCTAGAAGGTCGGGGGACCACAGATACGCAGTATTTT | CASSLEGRGTTDTQYF
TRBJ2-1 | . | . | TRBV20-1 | TGCAGTGTCGTCCGAAACAATGAGCAGTTCTTC | CSVVRNNEQFF
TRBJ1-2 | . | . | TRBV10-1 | TGCGCCAGCTGGAGGGCGGGGGCGAGCTATGGCTACACCTTC | CASWRAGASYGYTF
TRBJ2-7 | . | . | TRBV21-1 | TGTGCCAGCAGCCTACGGGTCAAATCGTACGAGCAGTACTTC | CASSLRVKSYEQYF
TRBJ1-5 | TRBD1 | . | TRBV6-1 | TGTGCCAGCAGTGAGCGGACAGGGCGGTCGGGACAGCCCCAGCATTTT | CASSERTGRSGQPQHF
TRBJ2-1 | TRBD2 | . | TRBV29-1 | TGCAGCGTTGAAGATGGGCAAGCGGGAACATTCCCCGGTGAGCAGTTCTTC | CSVEDGQAGTFPGEQFF
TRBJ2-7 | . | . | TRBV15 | TGTGCCACCAGCAGGGGGGCTGACATTTCCTACGAGCAGTACTTC | CATSRGADISYEQYF
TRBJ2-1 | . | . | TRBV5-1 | TGCGCCAGCAGCCGCGGGGACCTAGGACAGCCAATGAATGAGCAGTTCTTC | CASSRGDLGQPMNEQFF
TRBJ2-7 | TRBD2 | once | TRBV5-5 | TGTGCCAGCAGCTTGGGACTAGCGGGGCTCTACGAGCAGTACTTC | CASSLGLAGLYEQYF
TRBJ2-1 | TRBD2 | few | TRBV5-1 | TGCGCCAGCAGCTGGATGGGGCTAGCGGGAGTGGGTGAGCAGTTCTTC | CASSWMGLAGVGEQFF
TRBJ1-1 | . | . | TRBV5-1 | TGCGCCAGCAGCTTGGAGGGCTCCGCGGGGGCTTTCTTT | CASSLEGSAGAFF
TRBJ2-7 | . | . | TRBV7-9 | TGTGCCAGCAGCCAGGGGACCTACGAGCAGTACTTC | CASSQGTYEQYF
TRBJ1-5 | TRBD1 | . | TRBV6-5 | TGTGCCAGCAGTTCCGCCGGGACAGGGGGTAATCAGCCCCAGCATTTT | CASSSAGTGGNQPQHF
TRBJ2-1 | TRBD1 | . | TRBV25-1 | TGTGCCAGCAGTGACCTGGGGACAGGGAGGTCGGACAATGAGCAGTTCTTC | CASSDLGTGRSDNEQFF
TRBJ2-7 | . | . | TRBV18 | TGTGCCAGCTCACCAAAGGACGTCTTCGAGCAGTACTTC | CASSPKDVFEQYF
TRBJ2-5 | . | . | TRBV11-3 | TGTGCCAGCAGCTTACGTCCTACAAGTTCGGCGCGGGAGACCCAGTACTTC | CASSLRPTSSARETQYF
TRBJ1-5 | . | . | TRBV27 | TGTGCCAGCAGTTTATTCGGTACAGGTCCCAATCAGCCCCAGCATTTT | CASSLFGTGPNQPQHF
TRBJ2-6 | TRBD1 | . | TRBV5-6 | TGTGCCAGCAGCTTGGGTGACAGGGTAGGGGCCAACGTCCTGACTTTC | CASSLGDRVGANVLTF
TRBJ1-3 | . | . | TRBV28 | TGTGCCAGCAGTTTCGGGAGTTCTGGAAACACCATATATTTT | CASSFGSSGNTIYF
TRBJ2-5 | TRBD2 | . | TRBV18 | TGTGCCAGCTCACTTCTAGCGGGGGAGACCCAGTACTTC | CASSLLAGETQYF
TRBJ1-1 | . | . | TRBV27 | TGTGCCAGCAGGGGCAGGGTGAACACTGAAGCTTTCTTT | CASRGRVNTEAFF
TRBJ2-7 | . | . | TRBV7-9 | TGTGCCAGCAGCTTAGAGCTGGGACTTAATTTCGACGAGCAGTACTTC | CASSLELGLNFDEQYF
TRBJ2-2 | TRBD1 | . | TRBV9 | TGTGCCAGCAGATTCGGTTCAGGGGGGAACACCGGGGAGCTGTTTTTT | CASRFGSGGNTGELFF
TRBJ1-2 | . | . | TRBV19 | TGTGCCAGTAGTATCGAGCTGGGGGTGGGCTACACCTTC | CASSIELGVGYTF
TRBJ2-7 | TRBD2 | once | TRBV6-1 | TGTGCCAGCAGTCCGGGACTAGCGGGTGTCTACGAGCAGTACTTC | CASSPGLAGVYEQYF
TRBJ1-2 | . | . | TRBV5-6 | TGTGCCAGCAGGCCCCCCGGTCCGGGAGGCTATGGCTACACCTTC | CASRPPGPGGYGYTF
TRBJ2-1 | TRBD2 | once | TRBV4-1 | TGCGCCAGCAGCCAACCACGGACTAGCGGGAGGGTAGGCGATGAGCAGTTCTTC | CASSQPRTSGRVGDEQFF
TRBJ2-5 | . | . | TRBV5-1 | TGCGCCAGCAGCCCGCGGGTGGGGCAAGAGACCCAGTACTTC | CASSPRVGQETQYF
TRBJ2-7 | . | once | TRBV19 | TGTGCCAGTAGCCCCAAGCGGAGCTCCTACGAGCAGTACTTC | CASSPKRSSYEQYF
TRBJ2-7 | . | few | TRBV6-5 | TGTGCCAGCAGTTACTCCGGGACACAGTACTACGAGCAGTACTTC | CASSYSGTQYYEQYF
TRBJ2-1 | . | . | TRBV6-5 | TGTGCCAGCAGTTACTCGGGGGCCCTTGAGCAGTTCTTC | CASSYSGALEQFF
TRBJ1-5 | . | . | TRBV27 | TGTGCCAGCAGTTCTCTGGGGAATCAGCCCCAGCATTTT | CASSSLGNQPQHF
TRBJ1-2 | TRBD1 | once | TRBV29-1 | TGCAGCGCTAAACGGACAGGGGAGAAAGGGTATGGCTACACCTTC | CSAKRTGEKGYGYTF
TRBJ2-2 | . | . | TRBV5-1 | TGCGCCAGCAGCTTTGGACAGTCGAACACCGGGGAGCTGTTTTTT | CASSFGQSNTGELFF
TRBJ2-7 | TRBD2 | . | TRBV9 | TGTGCCAGCAGCGGATTAGCGGGAGGTCGGAACGAGCAGTACTTC | CASSGLAGGRNEQYF
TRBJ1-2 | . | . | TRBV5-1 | TGCGCCAGCAGCATTGATGGTACATATGGCTACACCTTC | CASSIDGTYGYTF
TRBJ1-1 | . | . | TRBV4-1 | TGCGCCAGCAGCCTGGGTGAGCCGAACACTGAAGCTTTCTTT | CASSLGEPNTEAFF
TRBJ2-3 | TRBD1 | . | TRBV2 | TGTGCCAGCACCGGGACAGGGACAGATACGCAGTATTTT | CASTGTGTDTQYF
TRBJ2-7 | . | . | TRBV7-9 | TGTGCCAGCAGCTTAGACACGGGGCAGGGGACGGCCGAGCAGTACTTC | CASSLDTGQGTAEQYF
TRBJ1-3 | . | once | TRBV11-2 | TGTGCCAGCAGCTTAGAGGCGGAAAACACCATATATTTT | CASSLEAENTIYF
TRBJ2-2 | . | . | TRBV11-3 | TGTGCCAGCAGCTTAGTAGACACCGCGAACACCGGGGAGCTGTTTTTT | CASSLVDTANTGELFF
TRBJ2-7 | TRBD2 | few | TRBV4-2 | TGTGCCAGCAGCCAACTAGCGGGAGATTACGAGCAGTACTTC | CASSQLAGDYEQYF